Given below is one T cell receptor (beta chain) in context. This entry is derived from a study of blood T cell repertoires in COVID-19. Study-wide context: The United States, Italy and Spain were the sources of the acute and convalescent COVID-19 samples. From T cells, B-cell-depleted T cells, or PBMCs came the material, which was cDNA or gDNA.

Participant age was roughly 18 to 95 years, and participants resided in approximately 24 US areas. Original data processing: Reference gene primers were amplified, and this amplification served to estimate nucleated cell counts. TCRdb's table, derived via immunoSEQ multiplex PCR, lists solely in-frame clones and lacks some. V and J calls and clone size follow that table, whereas D and trimming were derived from the DNA. Counted here are about 280,000 clones, roughly 86% occurring once; the ten biggest clones make up 1.9%. Germline CDR1 is SGDLS and CDR2 is YYNGEE. With 5 bases clipped from V and 8 bases from J, the junction kept 10 bases outside the gene matches. The CDR3 extends over 14 amino acids.

The chain links TRBV9 to TRBJ1-2; 9 bases agree with TRBD1. Source material: PBMCs or T cells enriched from blood (not recorded which). The TCR sequence derives from a woman aged 60-70 years who had recovered from COVID-19. The CDR3 spells CASSATGGAGGYTF. The CDR3 DNA reads TGTGCCAGCAGTGCCACAGGGGGCGCTGGCGGCTACACCTTC.